This is a list of T cell receptor beta chains from one sample in a study of cytomegalovirus exposure and HLA in healthy donors. The table came from immunoSEQ multiplex PCR; TCRdb's copy has only in-frame clones and leaves some out. This sample's table reports roughly 100,000 clones. Sequencing input: PBMCs. The receptors come from a man aged 45-65 years in good health and CMV-seronegative. Each CDR3 is given with its conserved first and last residue. The D gene is left open where the match is weak.

j_call cdr3_length v_call d_call cdr3_nt cdr3_aa
TRBJ1-1 11 TRBV10-3 TRBD1 TGTGCCATCAGGCAGGGGGCTGAAGCTTTCTTT CAIRQGAEAFF
TRBJ2-7 13 TRBV6-5 TRBD2 TGTGCCGCGGCAGCGGGACCCTCCTACGAGCAGTACTTC CAAAAGPSYEQYF
TRBJ2-4 14 TRBV5-1 TRBD1 TGCGCCAGCAGCAGGGACAGGGGAGGAAACATTCAGTACTTC CASSRDRGGNIQYF
TRBJ1-1 11 TRBV23-1 . TGCGCCAGCAGTCAAAAACTTGAAGCTTTCTTT CASSQKLEAFF
TRBJ2-1 16 TRBV5-1 TRBD1 TGCGCCAGTACTTCCGAAACGGGACAGAGAACCAATGAGCAGTTCTTC CASTSETGQRTNEQFF
TRBJ1-2 14 TRBV6-6 TRBD1 TGTGCCAGCAGTCCCGGGACAGCTTTCTATGGCTACACCTTC CASSPGTAFYGYTF
TRBJ2-5 16 TRBV25-1 TRBD1 TGTGCCAGCAGTAACCCGGGACAGGGAACCCAAGAGACCCAGTACTTC CASSNPGQGTQETQYF
TRBJ2-3 15 TRBV12-5 TRBD1 TGTGCTAGTGGACGAGGGACAGCCTACACAGATACGCAGTATTTT CASGRGTAYTDTQYF
TRBJ2-7 13 TRBV7-3 . TGTGCCAGCAGTGCTATCGTCTTTGGCGAGCAGTACTTC CASSAIVFGEQYF
TRBJ2-5 14 TRBV11-2 . TGTGCCAGCAGCACGTCGACAGTGCAAGAGACCCAGTACTTC CASSTSTVQETQYF
TRBJ1-1 14 TRBV5-6 . TGTGCCAGCGGAGAAAGGGGCGGAAACACTGAAGCTTTCTTT CASGERGGNTEAFF
TRBJ1-1 14 TRBV6-5 . TGTGCCAGCAGTTACTCGACACCTAACACTGAAGCTTTCTTT CASSYSTPNTEAFF
TRBJ2-7 15 TRBV5-6 . TGTGCCAGCAGCTTGTGGGCAGGGACATACTACGAGCAGTACTTC CASSLWAGTYYEQYF
TRBJ2-5 13 TRBV2 TRBD2 TGTGCCAGCAGTTCCGCTAGCGGAGAGACCCAGTACTTC CASSSASGETQYF
TRBJ2-5 14 TRBV6-1 TRBD2 TGTGCCAGCAGTGAATCGGGGGGGGGAGAGACCCAGTACTTC CASSESGGGETQYF
TRBJ1-1 16 TRBV19 . TGTGCCAGTAGTATATTGGGGCCCACAGGGTTCACTGAAGCTTTCTTT CASSILGPTGFTEAFF
TRBJ2-2 12 TRBV19 TRBD1 TGTGCCAGTAAGCAGGGGGCCGGGGAGCTGTTTTTT CASKQGAGELFF
TRBJ1-3 13 TRBV5-1 . TGCGCCAGCAGCTTGGGACAGGGAAACACCATATATTTT CASSLGQGNTIYF
TRBJ2-7 15 TRBV6-1 TRBD1 TGTGCCAGCAGTGACTTAGGGACAGGGGGGGACGAGCAGTACTTC CASSDLGTGGDEQYF
TRBJ1-4 15 TRBV6-1 . TGTGCCAGCAGTCACAAGGACAGTCGGAATGAAAAACTGTTTTTT CASSHKDSRNEKLFF
TRBJ2-1 16 TRBV4-1 TRBD1 TGCGCCAGCAGCATACGGACAGGGCCGGCCTACAATGAGCAGTTCTTC CASSIRTGPAYNEQFF
TRBJ2-3 16 TRBV25-1 . TGTGCCAGCAGTGAATTCGTTGGGAGCCCCACAGATACGCAGTATTTT CASSEFVGSPTDTQYF
TRBJ1-2 14 TRBV7-9 . TGTGCCAGCAGCCATAGGGACTTCAGCTATGGCTACACCTTC CASSHRDFSYGYTF
TRBJ2-3 15 TRBV10-1 TRBD1 TGCGCCAGCAGTAAGGGACAGGGTTGGGTCCCGGGGCAGTATTTT CASSKGQGWVPGQYF
TRBJ2-2 18 TRBV5-8 . TGTGCCAGGTCGCGCCAGACTGGAGGCAGGGGGAACACCGGGGAGCTGTTTTTT CARSRQTGGRGNTGELFF
TRBJ1-1 13 TRBV10-1 . TGCGCCAGCAGGGCAACAGTGAACACTGAAGCTTTCTTT CASRATVNTEAFF
TRBJ2-7 14 TRBV5-4 TRBD2 TGTGCCAGCAGCCAAGGACTAGACGACTACGAGCAGTACTTC CASSQGLDDYEQYF
TRBJ1-5 16 TRBV5-5 TRBD1 TGTGCCAGCAGCTTGGAAGGACAGGGCTCTTATCAGCCCCAGCATTTT CASSLEGQGSYQPQHF
TRBJ2-7 18 TRBV4-3 TRBD2 TGCGCCAGCAGCCCGAGGACTAGCGGGAGTGGGGACTCCTACGAGCAGTACTTC CASSPRTSGSGDSYEQYF